This T cell receptor beta chain was found in a study of response to subunit inactivated influenza vaccine (dated by TCRdb to about 2018). A note on the overall study: To follow how T cells responded to a trivalent subunit inactivated influenza vaccine, the researchers relied on deep quantitative profiling of the T cell receptor repertoire. Paper-wide results and their limitations: The authors suggested that each seasonal influenza vaccination may recruit only a limited number of new T cells.

Libraries were constructed by RT-PCR. Sequencer: Illumina HiSeq 2500. TCRdb handled the public reads itself, with Q25 trimming in fastp and clone calling in MiXCR, and kept productive beta chains. Every distinct CDR3 protein forms one entry, paired with its most common genes and DNA. This sample holds over 650,000 distinct CDR3 sequences; about 18% were observed only once. The ten largest make up approximately 11% of the sample. Only a few counts were recorded for this clonotype. The specificity of this receptor is unknown. No base-level quality is on record; no much larger clone is a single base apart. Based on the germline V gene, the CDR1 and CDR2 sequences are SGDLS and YYNGEE. The CDR3 runs 15 residues from the cysteine to the phenylalanine. Only the CDR3 portion is preserved as DNA: 45 bases, with reading frame beginning at the first base. The junction shows trimming of 6 bases on V and 1 base on J, and the gene matches do not reach 7 bases of it.

The rearrangement combines TRBV9 with TRBJ2-1, and TRBD2 matches 7 of the central bases. The receptor was isolated from a man in his forties or fifties who received an inactivated influenza vaccine. Donor details come from another sample of the same person, matched by shared clones. This specimen consisted of PBMCs from blood, obtained approximately 5 days after vaccination. CDR3 sequence: CASTDGGSSYNEQFF. The DNA reads as follows: TGTGCCAGCACCGATGGCGGGAGTTCCTACAATGAGCAGTTCTTC.